Following are 19 T cell receptor beta chains from one sample sequenced in a study of blood T cell repertoires in COVID-19. Profiled with immunoSEQ multiplex PCR; TCRdb holds only in-frame clones, not every one. In the table there are approximately 140,000 clones, roughly 89% of which are singletons. The sequencing sample was made of PBMCs or T cells enriched from blood (not recorded which). These receptor sequences come from a woman between 45 and 60 years old who had been exposed to COVID-19.

CDR3 region: CASSLDSLGGYTEAFF. CDR3 nucleotide sequence: TGTGCCAGCAGCTTGGACTCCTTAGGGGGATACACTGAAGCTTTCTTT. This rearrangement joins TRBV5-4 to TRBJ1-1, with D possibly matching TRBD1 (6 bases). Between the trimmed V and J ends, which lost 0 bases and 3 bases, there was a span of 15 bases. Germline CDR1 SGHNT, CDR2 YYREEE (reference sequence). This CDR3 spans 16 amino acids.

This clone was picked up one time. The chain recombines TRBV6-5 with TRBJ2-3; the match to TRBD2 covers 9 bases. The CDR3 has 15 amino acids. Germline CDR1 MNHEY, CDR2 SVGAGI. V trimming: 4 bases; J trimming: 1 base; junction bases outside the gene matches: 3. This chain's CDR3 is CASSSVAGGTDTQYF. CDR3 DNA: TGTGCCAGCAGTTCAGTAGCGGGGGGCACAGATACGCAGTATTTT.

The genes are TRBV11-3 and TRBJ1-2; TRBD1 agrees at 8 bases. Looked up from germline, CDR1 is SGHNT and CDR2 is YENEEA. The V gene end was trimmed by 6 bases and the J gene end by 10 bases; junction bases not matched to a gene: 10. The CDR3 has 13 residues. CDR3 sequence (DNA): TGTGCCAGCAGGCCCCGGGACAGGCTTTACTACACCTTC. Its protein is CASRPRDRLYYTF.

V is TRBV30 and J is TRBJ1-6, with unresolved D. The CDR3 consists of 12 residues. Germline loops: CDR1 GTSNPN, CDR2 SVGIG (reference sequence). The ends were cut back, 3 bases at V and 4 bases at J, with 4 bases in the middle. This chain's CDR3 is CAWSSYNSPLHF. DNA of the CDR3: TGTGCCTGGAGCTCTTATAATTCACCCCTCCACTTT. The variable domain in full, completed from reference TRBV30 and TRBJ1-6, reads SQTIHQWPATLVQPVGSPLSLECTVEGTSNPNLYWYRQAAGRGLQLLFYSVGIGQISSEVPQNLSASRPQDRQFILSSKKLLLSDSGFYLCAWSSYNSPLHFGNGTRLTVT.

This clone appeared a few times. This chain connects TRBV6-5 to TRBJ1-2, with TRBD1 as a possible D gene (6 bases). This CDR3 comprises 14 residues. Trimming shortened V by 2 bases and J by 4 bases, and 11 bases separated the two germline ends. CDR1 MNHEY and CDR2 SVGAGI come from the germline V gene. CDR3 sequence: CASSYRGGSYGYTF. The CDR3 DNA sequence: TGTGCCAGCAGTTACCGAGGGGGAAGCTATGGCTACACCTTC.

V and J are TRBV11-2 and TRBJ1-6, with 7 nucleotides matching TRBD1. Trimming removed 3 bases from V and 12 bases from J; junction bases left unmatched: 8. Germline V CDR1 and CDR2: SGHAT, FQNNGV. This CDR3 comprises 14 residues. CDR3 loop: CASSFQGQGEPLHF. Here the CDR3 DNA reads TGTGCCAGCAGCTTTCAGGGGCAGGGGGAACCCCTCCACTTT.

This sequence joins TRBV14 and TRBJ2-1, with D perhaps TRBD2 (7 bases). Germline-derived CDR1 and CDR2 are SGHDN and FVKESK. Between the trimmed V and J ends, which lost 2 bases and 3 bases, there was a span of 11 bases. This CDR3 has 15 residues. CDR3 DNA: TGTGCCAGCAGCCAAAGGGGGGGACTCTACAATGAGCAGTTCTTC. This gives the protein CASSQRGGLYNEQFF.

The chain joins TRBV3-1 (or the pseudogene TRBV3-2) to TRBJ2-2; TRBD2 matches at 8 bases. J lost 4 bases, V lost 3 bases, and 1 base had no gene match. The CDR3 has 14 residues. Germline V gives CDR1 LGHDT, CDR2 YNNKEL (reference sequence). For the CDR3, the DNA is TGTGCCAGCAGCCATCTAGCGGGCACCGGGGAGCTGTTTTTT. Amino acid sequence: CASSHLAGTGELFF.

CDR3 protein: CASSLGRGHSPLHF. For the CDR3, the DNA is TGTGCCAGCAGTTTGGGCCGAGGGCATTCACCCCTCCACTTT. The chain joins TRBV27 to TRBJ1-6; D uncertain. CDR3 length: 14 amino acids. The V gene lost 3 bases and the J gene lost 8 bases, with 11 bases spanning the gap. Germline CDR1 and CDR2: MNHEY and SMNVEV (reference sequence).

This rearrangement joins TRBV7-9 to TRBJ1-2, with D tentatively TRBD1 (6 bases). The CDR3 has 15 residues. V was trimmed by 1 base and J by 2 bases, leaving 11 bases between them. CDR1 and CDR2 (germline): SEHNR, FQNEAQ (reference sequence). The CDR3, as DNA: TGTGCCAGCAGCTTAGAGGGGGGGTCCAACTATGGCTACACCTTC. Translating gives CASSLEGGSNYGYTF.

The V and J genes are TRBV29-1 and TRBJ1-5, with TRBD1 as a possible D gene (5 bases). The CDR3 length is 14 residues. Trimming removed 4 bases at V and 4 bases at J, with 14 bases between. Germline V gene lookup returns CDR1 SQVTM and CDR2 ANQGSEA. Written as DNA, the CDR3 is TGCAGCGTTGCGGTTTTGGGGGGAAATCAGCCCCAGCATTTT. Its protein product is CSVAVLGGNQPQHF.

The rearrangement joins TRBV19 to TRBJ2-5; TRBD2 might be the D (5 bases). V lost 6 bases and J 7 bases, leaving 15 bases between the germline ends. CDR3 length: 13 residues. Per germline, CDR1 LNHDA and CDR2 SQIVND (reference sequence). The CDR3 nucleotides read TGTGCCAGTAGATCCGGGATGACCGGGACCCAGTACTTC. This sequence encodes CASRSGMTGTQYF.

The chain is built from TRBV9 and TRBJ1-6; the D is unclear. Germline values: CDR1 SGDLS, CDR2 YYNGEE. The CDR3 runs 18 residues. The V gene lost 0 bases and the J gene lost 0 bases, with 13 bases spanning the gap. Here the CDR3 reads CASSVGSWHSSYNSPLHF. The CDR3 coding sequence is TGTGCCAGCAGCGTAGGATCATGGCACAGCTCCTATAATTCACCCCTCCACTTT.

The J gene is TRBJ1-1, the V gene TRBV9, with D unclear. The germline V and J ends were trimmed by 0 bases and 1 base, with 4 bases remaining between them. The CDR3 sequence is 13 residues long. Germline V gene lookup returns CDR1 SGDLS and CDR2 YYNGEE. CDR3 nucleotide sequence: TGTGCCAGCAGCGTAGACTGGAACACTGAAGCTTTCTTT. This sequence encodes CASSVDWNTEAFF.

The CDR3, as DNA: TGTGCCAGCAGCAACCCCGGGACAGGGACCAGCTCCTATAATTCACCCCTCCACTTT. It specifies CASSNPGTGTSSYNSPLHF. The chain uses TRBV21-1 and TRBJ1-6; the D call of TRBD1 is as the table states it, not checked on the DNA. TRBV21-1 is given as a pseudogene. CDR3 length: 19 amino acids.

The rearrangement joins TRBV5-1 to TRBJ2-3; 15 nucleotides line up with TRBD2. Germline V CDR1 and CDR2: SGHRS, YFSETQ. CDR3 length: 19 amino acids. V lost 2 bases, J lost 4 bases, and 11 bases stayed unmatched. The CDR3 region is CASSFTSGTSGGPSDTQYF. DNA of the CDR3: TGCGCCAGCAGCTTCACTTCCGGGACTAGCGGGGGGCCTTCAGATACGCAGTATTTT.

The chain combines TRBV27 with TRBJ2-1; D is possibly TRBD1 (6 bases). The CDR3 is 15 amino acids. Germline V gene data show CDR1 as MNHEY and CDR2 as SMNVEV (reference sequence). V lost 3 bases and J lost 3, with 12 bases in between. CDR3 nucleotides: TGTGCCAGCAGTTTGGCTGGGGGCGACTACAATGAGCAGTTCTTC. This encodes CASSLAGGDYNEQFF.

This chain links TRBV7-9 with TRBJ2-1; 13 nucleotides agree with TRBD2. This CDR3 region has 16 residues. Germline loops: CDR1 SEHNR, CDR2 FQNEAQ (reference sequence). V lost 5 bases to trimming and J lost 5 bases; unmatched junction nucleotides: 6. CDR3 bases: TGTGCCAGCAGCCGGACTAGCGGGAGAACCAACAATGAGCAGTTCTTC. It encodes CASSRTSGRTNNEQFF.

DNA for the CDR3: TGTGCCAGCTTCCTAGACAGGGGGCGAACTGAAGCTTTCTTT. This encodes CASFLDRGRTEAFF. The chain joins TRBV18 to TRBJ1-1; TRBD1 matches 10 bases. The length of the CDR3 is 14 residues. Germline V gene lookup returns CDR1 KGHSH and CDR2 LQKENI. J gave up 5 bases and V 7 bases, and 7 bases lay outside the gene matches. The full variable domain, completed using reference TRBV18 and TRBJ1-1, is NAGVMQNPRHLVRRRGQEARLRCSPMKGHSHVYWYRQLPEEGLKFMVYLQKENIIDESGMPKERFSAEFPKEGPSILRIQQVVRGDSAAYFCASFLDRGRTEAFFGQGTRLTVV.